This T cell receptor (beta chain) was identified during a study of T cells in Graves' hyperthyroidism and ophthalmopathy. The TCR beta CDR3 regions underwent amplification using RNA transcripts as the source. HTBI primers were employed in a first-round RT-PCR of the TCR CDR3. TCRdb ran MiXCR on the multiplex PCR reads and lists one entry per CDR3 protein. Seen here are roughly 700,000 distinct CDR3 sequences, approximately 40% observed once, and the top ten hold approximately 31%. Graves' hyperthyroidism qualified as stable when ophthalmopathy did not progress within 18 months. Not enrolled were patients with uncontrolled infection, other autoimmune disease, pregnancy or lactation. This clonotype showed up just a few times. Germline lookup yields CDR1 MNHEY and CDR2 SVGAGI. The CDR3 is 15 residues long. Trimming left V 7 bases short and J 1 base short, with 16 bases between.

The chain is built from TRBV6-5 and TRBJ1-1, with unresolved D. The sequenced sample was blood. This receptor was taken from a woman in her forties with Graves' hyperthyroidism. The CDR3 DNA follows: TGTGCCAGCAATTCACGATCTTGGGGGAACACTGAAGCTTTCTTT. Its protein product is CASNSRSWGNTEAFF.